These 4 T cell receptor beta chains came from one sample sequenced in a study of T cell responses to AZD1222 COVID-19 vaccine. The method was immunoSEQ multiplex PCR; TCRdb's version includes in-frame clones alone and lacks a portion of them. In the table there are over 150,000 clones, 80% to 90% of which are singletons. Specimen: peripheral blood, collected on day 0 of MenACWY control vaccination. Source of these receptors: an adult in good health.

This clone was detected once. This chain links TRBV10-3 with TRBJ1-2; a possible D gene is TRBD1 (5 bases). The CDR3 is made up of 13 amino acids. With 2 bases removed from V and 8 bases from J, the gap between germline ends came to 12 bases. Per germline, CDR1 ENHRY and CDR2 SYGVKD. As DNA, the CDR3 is TGTGCCATCAGTGAGGGGGAAAGGGGCGGCTACACCTTC. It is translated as CAISEGERGGYTF.

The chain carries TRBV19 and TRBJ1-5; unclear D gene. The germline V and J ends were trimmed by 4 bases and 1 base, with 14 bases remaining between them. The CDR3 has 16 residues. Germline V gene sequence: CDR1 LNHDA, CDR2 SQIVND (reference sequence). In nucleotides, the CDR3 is TGTGCCAGTAGTAGAGAGGACGGGTGGAGCAATCAGCCCCAGCATTTT. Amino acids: CASSREDGWSNQPQHF.

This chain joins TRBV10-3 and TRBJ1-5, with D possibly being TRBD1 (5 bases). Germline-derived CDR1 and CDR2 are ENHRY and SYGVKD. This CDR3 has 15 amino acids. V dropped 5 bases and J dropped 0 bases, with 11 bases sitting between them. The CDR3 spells CAISRRGDSNQPQHF. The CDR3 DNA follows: TGTGCCATCAGTAGACGGGGGGATAGCAATCAGCCCCAGCATTTT.

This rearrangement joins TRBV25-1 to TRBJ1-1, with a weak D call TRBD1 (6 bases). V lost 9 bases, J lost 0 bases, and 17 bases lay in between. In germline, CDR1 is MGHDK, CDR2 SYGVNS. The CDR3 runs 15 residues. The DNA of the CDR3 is TGTGCCAGTGTCGCCGGGGGCGGTCTGAACACTGAAGCTTTCTTT. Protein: CASVAGGGLNTEAFF.